The 13 T cell receptor beta chains below all came from one sample that was sequenced in a study of T cells in Graves' hyperthyroidism and ophthalmopathy. There were TCR beta CDR3 regions amplified from RNA transcripts. The HTBI set primed first-round TCR CDR3 RT-PCR. A single record per CDR3 protein comes from TCRdb applying MiXCR to the multiplex PCR reads. The sample carries 700,000 or so distinct CDR3 sequences, 16% recorded once. The sequenced sample was blood. The origin of the receptors is a man between 18 and 29 years old with Graves' hyperthyroidism.

There are a few counts of this clonotype. The chain is built from TRBV7-2 and TRBJ2-1; 12 nucleotides match TRBD2. The CDR3 totals 17 residues. Germline-derived CDR1 and CDR2 are SGHTA and FQGNSA. The V segment lost 1 base and the J segment 5 bases; nucleotides outside the gene matches: 6. In DNA, the CDR3 is TGTGCCAGCAGCTTAGGGGCTAGCGGGAGGGCCCACAATGAGCAGTTCTTC. It encodes CASSLGASGRAHNEQFF.

This chain joins TRBV20-1 and TRBJ2-3, with D uncertain. The CDR3 is made up of 16 amino acids. Trimming shortened V by 3 bases and J by 5 bases, and 21 bases separated the two germline ends. The germline CDR1 and CDR2 sequences are DFQATT and SNEGSKA (reference sequence). This chain's CDR3 is CSASFQVGPQGDTQYF. CDR3 DNA sequence: TGCAGTGCTAGTTTTCAGGTCGGGCCGCAAGGAGATACGCAGTATTTT.

There are a few counts of this clonotype. The rearrangement uses TRBV20-1 and TRBJ2-7; weak D call: TRBD1 (5 bases). Germline assignment: CDR1 DFQATT and CDR2 SNEGSKA (reference sequence). This CDR3 contains 14 residues. V was pared by 6 bases and J by 4 bases, with 19 bases between. The CDR3 DNA sequence: TGCAGTGCCGTTGACAGAATTTTACTGTACGAGCAGTACTTC. Its protein product is CSAVDRILLYEQYF.

There are many counts of this clonotype. The chain carries TRBV12-3 or TRBV12-4 and TRBJ2-7; TRBD2 aligns across 8 bases. Trimming cost V 7 bases and J 0 bases; bases outside gene matches: 5. This CDR3 comprises 14 residues. CDR3: CASNLAGISYEQYF. The CDR3 nucleotides are TGTGCCAGCAACTTAGCGGGGATCTCCTACGAGCAGTACTTC.

This clonotype appeared many times. The J gene is TRBJ2-7, the V gene TRBV7-9, with D possibly TRBD2 on 5 matching bases. The germline CDR1 and CDR2 sequences are SEHNR and FQNEAQ (reference sequence). This CDR3 has 16 amino acids. Between the trimmed V and J ends, which lost 4 bases and 1 base, there was a span of 17 bases. Here the CDR3 reads CASSSGRGLPSYEQYF. CDR3 DNA: TGTGCCAGCAGCTCTGGCCGCGGGTTACCTTCCTACGAGCAGTACTTC.

The gene calls are TRBV18 and TRBJ2-5; a weak D match, TRBD1 (6 bases). V was clipped by 2 bases and J by 0 bases, with 10 bases between them. The CDR3 is 15 residues long. Per the germline V gene, CDR1 is KGHSH and CDR2 is LQKENI. The CDR3 DNA sequence: TGTGCCAGCTCACCAAGTAGGACAGACCAAGAGACCCAGTACTTC. This codes for CASSPSRTDQETQYF.

At least ten counts were recorded for this clonotype. J is TRBJ1-5 and V is TRBV2; 10 positions agree with TRBD1. Germline CDR1 is SNHLY and CDR2 is FYNNEI. This CDR3 has 15 amino acids. Trimming took 8 bases from V and 6 from J; bases not matched to a gene: 10. The CDR3 DNA reads TGTGCCAGCTTAGGACAGGGGGGATCCGGTCAGCCCCAGCATTTT. Residues: CASLGQGGSGQPQHF.

At least ten counts were recorded for this clonotype. This chain connects TRBV20-1 to TRBJ1-6, with D maybe TRBD1 (5 bases). V was trimmed by 3 bases and J by 8 bases, leaving 20 bases between them. The germline CDR1 and CDR2 sequences are DFQATT and SNEGSKA (reference sequence). CDR3 length equals 16 residues. CDR3: CSASWGRGRPDSPLHF. The CDR3 region has the DNA TGCAGTGCTAGTTGGGGGAGAGGGCGTCCCGATTCACCCCTCCACTTT.

V gene TRBV28 combines with J gene TRBJ1-5; D is unresolved. Trimming cost V 7 bases and J 5 bases, with 9 bases left between them. In germline, CDR1 is MDHEN, CDR2 SYDVKM. This CDR3 contains 12 residues. The CDR3 here is CASNLGYQPQHF. In DNA form, the CDR3 reads TGTGCCAGCAACCTGGGATATCAGCCCCAGCATTTT.

In this sample, this clonotype turned up a few times. The chain links TRBV7-3 to TRBJ2-7, with D perhaps assigned TRBD1 or TRBD2 (5 bases each). V was pared by 5 bases and J by 7 bases, with 15 bases between. This CDR3 region has 13 residues. Germline V gene sequence: CDR1 SGHTA, CDR2 FQGTGA. CDR3 nucleotide sequence: TGTGCCAGCAGCCCCAGTGGGGGAATGGAGCAGTACTTC. It is translated as CASSPSGGMEQYF.

This clonotype has a count of ten or more. This chain uses TRBV11-2 with TRBJ2-1; no firm D call. Germline V gene sequence: CDR1 SGHAT, CDR2 FQNNGV. Trimming took off 5 bases at V and 7 bases at J, with 12 bases between the two ends. This CDR3 contains 13 residues. CDR3 nucleotide sequence: TGTGCCAGCAGCCCCACACCGCGGAATGAGCAGTTCTTC. Protein product: CASSPTPRNEQFF.

The sample holds a few counts of this clonotype. V is TRBV3-1 and J is TRBJ2-1, with D perhaps TRBD2 (6 bases). CDR1 LGHDT and CDR2 YNNKEL come from the germline V gene (reference sequence). The length of the CDR3 is 17 residues. The germline V and J ends were trimmed by 2 bases and 0 bases, with 14 bases remaining between them. The DNA for the CDR3 is TGTGCCAGCAGCCAATTCGGGGGATCTAGCTCCTACAATGAGCAGTTCTTC. Translated, it gives CASSQFGGSSSYNEQFF.

This clonotype was found many times. The J gene is TRBJ2-7, the V gene TRBV20-1, with no clear D. The CDR3 totals 14 residues. In germline, CDR1 is DFQATT, CDR2 SNEGSKA (reference sequence). Trimming took 3 bases from V and 4 from J, leaving 16 bases between them. DNA of the CDR3: TGCAGTGCTAGCCCGGACGGAAGACTGTACGAGCAGTACTTC. This sequence encodes CSASPDGRLYEQYF.